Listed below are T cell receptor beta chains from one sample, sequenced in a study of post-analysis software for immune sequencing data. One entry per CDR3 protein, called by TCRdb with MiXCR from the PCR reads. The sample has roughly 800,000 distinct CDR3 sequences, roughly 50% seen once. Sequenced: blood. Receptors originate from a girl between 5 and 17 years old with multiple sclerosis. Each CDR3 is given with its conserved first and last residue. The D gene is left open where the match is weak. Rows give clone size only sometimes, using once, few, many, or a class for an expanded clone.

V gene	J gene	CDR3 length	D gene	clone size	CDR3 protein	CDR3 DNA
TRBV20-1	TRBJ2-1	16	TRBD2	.	CSATRDYKLSYNEQFF	TGCAGTGCTACACGGGACTACAAACTATCCTACAATGAGCAGTTCTTC
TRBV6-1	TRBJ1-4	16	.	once	CASSEVPWGSNEKLFF	TGTGCCAGCAGTGAAGTCCCCTGGGGTTCTAATGAAAAACTGTTTTTT
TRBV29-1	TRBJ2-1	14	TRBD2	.	CSVGGSGTYNEQFF	TGCAGCGTTGGGGGTAGCGGGACGTACAATGAGCAGTTCTTC
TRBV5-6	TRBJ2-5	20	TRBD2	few	CASSSVAGATSGGIQETQYF	TGTGCCAGCAGCTCGGTTGCGGGAGCTACTAGCGGGGGGATCCAAGAGACCCAGTACTTC
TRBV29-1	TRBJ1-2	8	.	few	CSPNGYTF	TGCAGCCCCAATGGCTACACCTTC
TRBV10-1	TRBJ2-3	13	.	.	CASTAGLTDTQYF	TGCGCCAGCACGGCGGGACTCACAGATACGCAGTATTTT
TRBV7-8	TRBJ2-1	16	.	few	CASSYQAAAQSNEQFF	TGTGCCAGCAGCTATCAGGCCGCCGCCCAGAGCAATGAGCAGTTCTTC
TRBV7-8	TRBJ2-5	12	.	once	CASTTPRETQYF	TGTGCCAGCACCACCCCTAGGGAGACCCAGTACTTC
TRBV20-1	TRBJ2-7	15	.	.	CSARAGSGSSYEQYF	TGCAGTGCTAGGGCGGGTAGCGGCAGCTCCTACGAGCAGTACTTC
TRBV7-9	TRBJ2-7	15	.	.	CASSLSGMGAYEQYF	TGTGCCAGCAGCTTAAGTGGGATGGGGGCCTACGAGCAGTACTTC
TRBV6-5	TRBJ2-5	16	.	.	CASSYLAAGKKETQYF	TGTGCCAGCAGTTACCTGGCGGCAGGAAAGAAAGAGACCCAGTACTTC
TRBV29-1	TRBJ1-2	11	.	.	CSALSGYGYTF	TGCAGCGCCCTTTCCGGCTATGGCTACACCTTC
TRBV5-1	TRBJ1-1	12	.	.	CASSLDLREAFF	TGCGCCAGCAGCCTGGACTTGCGGGAAGCTTTCTTT
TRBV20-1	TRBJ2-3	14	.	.	CSAKKGPSTDTQYF	TGCAGTGCTAAGAAGGGGCCGAGCACAGATACGCAGTATTTT
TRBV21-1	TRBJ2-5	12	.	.	CASSKAAETQYF	TGTGCCAGCAGCAAAGCAGCGGAGACCCAGTACTTC
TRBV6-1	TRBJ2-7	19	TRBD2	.	CASSTTLTGTSGLSYEQYF	TGTGCCAGCAGTACAACCCTAACCGGGACTAGCGGCCTCTCCTACGAGCAGTACTTC
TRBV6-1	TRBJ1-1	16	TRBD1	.	CASSALRQGGNTEAFF	TGTGCCAGCAGTGCGCTTAGACAGGGGGGGAACACTGAAGCTTTCTTT
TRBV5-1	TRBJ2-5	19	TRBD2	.	CASSSPGLAGPNSYNEQYF	TGCGCCAGCAGCTCCCCGGGACTAGCGGGTCCGAACTCCTACAATGAGCAGTACTTC
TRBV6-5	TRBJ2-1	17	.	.	CASSSRQGLAGSNEQFF	TGTGCCAGCAGTTCGAGACAGGGTTTAGCGGGAAGCAATGAGCAGTTCTTC
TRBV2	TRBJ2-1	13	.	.	CASSEGYGVEQFF	TGTGCCAGCAGTGAGGGCTATGGGGTTGAGCAGTTCTTC
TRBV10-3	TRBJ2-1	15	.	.	CAINRLPGLLHEQFF	TGTGCCATCAACCGATTACCGGGACTGCTCCATGAGCAGTTCTTC
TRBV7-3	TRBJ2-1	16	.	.	CASSLSIGSSYNEQFF	TGTGCCAGCAGCTTAAGCATCGGGAGCTCCTACAATGAGCAGTTCTTC
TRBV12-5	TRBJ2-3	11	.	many	CASGPSDTQYF	TGTGCTAGTGGACCCTCAGATACGCAGTATTTT
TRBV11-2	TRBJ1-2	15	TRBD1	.	CASSLRQGPNYGYTF	TGTGCCAGCAGCTTAAGACAGGGACCTAACTATGGCTACACCTTC
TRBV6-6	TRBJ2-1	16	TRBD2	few	CASRRLAGGSYNEQFF	TGTGCCAGCAGGCGACTAGCGGGGGGCTCCTACAATGAGCAGTTCTTC
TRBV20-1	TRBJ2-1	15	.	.	CSASPGVGRDNEQFF	TGCAGTGCTAGCCCAGGGGTTGGCAGAGACAATGAGCAGTTCTTC
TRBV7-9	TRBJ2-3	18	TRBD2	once	CASSQFPGTSVGTDTQYF	TGTGCCAGCAGCCAATTTCCCGGGACTAGCGTTGGCACAGATACGCAGTATTTT
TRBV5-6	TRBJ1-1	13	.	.	CASSRRLGTEAFF	TGTGCCAGCAGCAGACGGTTGGGCACTGAAGCTTTCTTT
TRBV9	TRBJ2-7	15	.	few	CASSVGISGSYEQYF	TGTGCCAGCAGCGTAGGGATTAGCGGATCCTACGAGCAGTACTTC
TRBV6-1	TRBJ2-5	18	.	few	CASSGLPFTSTGQETQYF	TGTGCCAGCAGTGGCCTACCATTTACGTCGACGGGCCAAGAGACCCAGTACTTC
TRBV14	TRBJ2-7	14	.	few	CASSPTAISYEQYF	TGTGCCAGCAGCCCGACGGCCATCTCCTACGAGCAGTACTTC
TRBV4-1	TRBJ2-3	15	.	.	CASSQAPHAPDTQYF	TGCGCCAGCAGCCAAGCCCCGCATGCACCCGATACGCAGTATTTT
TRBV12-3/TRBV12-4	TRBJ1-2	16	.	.	CASSPKTGELNYGYTF	TGTGCCAGCAGCCCTAAAACGGGTGAACTAAACTATGGCTACACCTTC
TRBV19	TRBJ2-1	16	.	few	CASSPLWRRLNNEQFF	TGTGCCAGTAGCCCCCTATGGCGGCGCTTGAACAATGAGCAGTTCTTC
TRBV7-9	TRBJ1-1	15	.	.	CASSFTSWIVQEAFF	TGTGCCAGCAGCTTCACCTCATGGATCGTTCAGGAAGCTTTCTTT
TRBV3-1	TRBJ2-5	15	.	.	CASSPNDGLLETQYF	TGTGCCAGCAGCCCAAACGACGGCCTGCTGGAGACCCAGTACTTC
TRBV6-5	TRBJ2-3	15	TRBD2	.	CASSYLGLVSDTQYF	TGTGCCAGCAGTTACCTGGGACTAGTTTCAGATACGCAGTATTTT
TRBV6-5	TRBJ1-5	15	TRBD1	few	CASSLRGQADQPQHF	TGTGCCAGCAGTCTACGGGGACAGGCGGATCAGCCCCAGCATTTT
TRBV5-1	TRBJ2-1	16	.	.	CASSSEGRSSYNEQFF	TGCGCCAGCAGCTCGGAGGGGAGGAGCTCCTACAATGAGCAGTTCTTC
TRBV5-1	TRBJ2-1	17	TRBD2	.	CASSSQGLAGGRNEQFF	TGCGCCAGCAGCAGCCAGGGACTAGCGGGAGGTAGGAATGAGCAGTTCTTC
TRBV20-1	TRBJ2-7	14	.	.	CSALEDSSSYEQYF	TGCAGTGCTCTCGAGGACAGTAGCTCCTACGAGCAGTACTTC
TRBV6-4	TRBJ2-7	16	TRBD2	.	CASRGLAGGRGYEQYF	TGTGCCAGCAGGGGACTAGCGGGAGGTAGAGGCTACGAGCAGTACTTC
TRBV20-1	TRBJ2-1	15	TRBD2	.	CSAPWSGRSHNEQFF	TGCAGTGCTCCCTGGAGCGGGAGAAGCCACAATGAGCAGTTCTTC
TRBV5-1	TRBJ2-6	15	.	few	CASSLAGLGANVLTF	TGCGCCAGCAGCTTGGCGGGGTTAGGGGCCAACGTCCTGACTTTC
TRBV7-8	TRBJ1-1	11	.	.	CASSRITEAFF	TGTGCCAGCAGTCGGATCACTGAAGCTTTCTTT
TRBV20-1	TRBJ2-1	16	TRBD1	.	CSASPGTGGSYNEQFF	TGCAGTGCTAGCCCCGGGACAGGGGGCTCCTACAATGAGCAGTTCTTC
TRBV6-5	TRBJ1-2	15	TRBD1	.	CASSIQRTGTDGYTF	TGTGCCAGCAGCATACAGAGGACAGGGACTGATGGCTACACCTTC
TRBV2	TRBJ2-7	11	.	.	CASSETSEQYF	TGTGCCAGCAGTGAAACATCCGAGCAGTACTTC
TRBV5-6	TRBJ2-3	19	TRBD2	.	CASSLAGGAPPLGTDTQYF	TGTGCCAGCAGCTTGGCGGGAGGTGCCCCCCCCCTAGGCACAGATACGCAGTATTTT
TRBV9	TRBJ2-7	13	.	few	CASSVALGHEQYF	TGTGCCAGCAGCGTCGCTCTGGGTCACGAGCAGTACTTC
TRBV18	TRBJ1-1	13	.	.	CASSPTGHTEAFF	TGTGCCAGCTCACCCACAGGGCACACTGAAGCTTTCTTT